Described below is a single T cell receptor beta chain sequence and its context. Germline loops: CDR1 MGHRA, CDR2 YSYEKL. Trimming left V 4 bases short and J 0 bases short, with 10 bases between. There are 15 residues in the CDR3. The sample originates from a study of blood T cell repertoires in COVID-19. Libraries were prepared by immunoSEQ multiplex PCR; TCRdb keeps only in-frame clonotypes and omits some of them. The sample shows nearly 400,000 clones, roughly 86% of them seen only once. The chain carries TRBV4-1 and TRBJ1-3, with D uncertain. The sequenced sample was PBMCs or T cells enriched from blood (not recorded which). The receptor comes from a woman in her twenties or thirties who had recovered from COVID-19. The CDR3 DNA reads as TGCGCCAGCAGCCTAATGTGGAGCTCTGGAAACACCATATATTTT. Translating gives CASSLMWSSGNTIYF.